This T cell receptor beta chain is drawn from a study of blood T cell repertoires in COVID-19. Study context: Sites in the United States, Italy and Spain provided acute and convalescent COVID-19 samples. Nucleic acid was either cDNA or gDNA, and it came from T cells, B-cell-depleted T cells, or PBMCs.

Recruited during active infection, patients (from Seattle) were subsequently followed longitudinally. The germline V gene has CDR1 MNHEY and CDR2 SMNVEV (reference sequence). The CDR3 loop spans 14 amino acids. Trimming removed 6 bases from V and 5 bases from J, with 16 bases in between. Source study methods: Nucleated cell counts were estimated from reference gene primer amplification. Assay used: immunoSEQ multiplex PCR; TCRdb lists only in-frame clones, some missing. V and J calls plus clone size are reproduced from that table; the DNA served to infer D and trimming. The table includes 350,000 or so clones, more than 70% detected once.

The sequencing sample was made of peripheral blood. This sequence originates from a woman aged 55-69 years with COVID-19, enrolled during active disease. The rearrangement joins TRBV27 to TRBJ1-2; the D gene is possibly TRBD1 (6 bases). This CDR3 is CASRGTGTKYGYTF. In nucleotides, the CDR3 is TGTGCCAGCAGAGGTACAGGGACCAAGTATGGCTACACCTTC.